These 19 T cell receptor beta chains were sequenced from one sample in a study of T cells in Graves' hyperthyroidism and ophthalmopathy. The TCR beta CDR3 regions underwent amplification using RNA transcripts as the source. When the TCR CDR3 underwent first-round RT-PCR, the HTBI primer set was used. TCRdb itself ran the multiplex PCR reads through MiXCR, one entry per CDR3 protein. The table lists 400,000 to 500,000 distinct CDR3 sequences, about 14% of them singletons. The sample consisted of blood. The origin of the receptors is a man aged 18-30 years with Graves' ophthalmopathy.

This clonotype has a handful of counts. The chain joins TRBV4-1 to TRBJ1-3; D is undetermined. Germline V CDR1 and CDR2: MGHRA, YSYEKL. V lost 1 base, J lost 0 bases, and 13 bases lay in between. The CDR3 totals 17 residues. The CDR3, as DNA: TGCGCCAGCAGCCAAGGATATGGACTGAGCTCTGGAAACACCATATATTTT. Its protein is CASSQGYGLSSGNTIYF.

The genes are TRBV7-2 and TRBJ1-2; D gene ambiguous. Germline values: CDR1 SGHTA, CDR2 FQGNSA. With 5 bases removed from V and 4 bases from J, the gap between germline ends came to 8 bases. The CDR3 has 12 residues. The CDR3 here is CASSTNSYGYTF. The CDR3 DNA sequence: TGTGCCAGCAGCACAAATAGCTATGGCTACACCTTC.

This clonotype appeared many times. V and J are TRBV6-1 and TRBJ2-3; D remains ambiguous. This CDR3 has 12 residues. Germline CDR1 and CDR2: MNHNS and SASEGT. Trimming removed 7 bases from V and 6 bases from J, with 11 bases in between. CDR3 sequence: CASTLIGDTQYF. CDR3 coding DNA: TGTGCCAGCACTCTCATCGGGGATACGCAGTATTTT.

There are many counts of this clonotype. The rearrangement uses TRBV30 and TRBJ1-6; no firm D call. There are 13 residues in the CDR3. Germline V gene sequence: CDR1 GTSNPN, CDR2 SVGIG (reference sequence). Trimming pared 5 bases from V and 6 bases from J, leaving 11 bases between. The CDR3 sequence: CAWGPRRNSPLHF. The CDR3 nucleotides read TGTGCCTGGGGGCCGAGACGTAATTCACCCCTCCACTTT.

This clonotype was picked up a small number of times. The chain has TRBV15 and TRBJ2-5; 8 bases match TRBD1. J was trimmed by 5 bases and V by 10 bases; bases with no gene match: 9. This CDR3 region has 13 residues. Germline V gene lookup returns CDR1 LNHNV and CDR2 YYDKDF (reference sequence). The CDR3 bases are TGTGCCAAACCATCGACAGGGGTGGAGACCCAGTACTTC. Encoded protein: CAKPSTGVETQYF.

The table lists this clonotype with many counts. The rearrangement links TRBV20-1 to TRBJ1-5; D remains unclear. Germline assignment: CDR1 DFQATT and CDR2 SNEGSKA (reference sequence). The CDR3 is made up of 13 amino acids. V was cut by 3 bases and J by 7 bases, with 13 bases left in between. In nucleotides, the CDR3 is TGCAGTGCTAGTCTAGAGGGCGGCCAGCCCCAGCATTTT. This sequence encodes CSASLEGGQPQHF.

This clonotype was recorded at least ten times. The V call is TRBV5-5, the J call TRBJ1-1, with D possibly matching TRBD1 (5 bases). V lost 5 bases and J 1 base, leaving 12 bases between the germline ends. The CDR3 length is 14 residues. Germline lookup yields CDR1 SGHKS and CDR2 YYEKEE (reference sequence). For the CDR3, the DNA is TGTGCCAGCAGTTTCGGGACCTCGAACACTGAAGCTTTCTTT. Translated: CASSFGTSNTEAFF.

The chain joins TRBV6-1 to TRBJ2-1, with D unclear. CDR3 length: 11 residues. The germline V gene has CDR1 MNHNS and CDR2 SASEGT. V gave up 8 bases and J gave up 6 bases, with 8 bases separating them. The CDR3 coding sequence is TGTGCCAGCGGTCCCGCCAATGAGCAGTTCTTC. Translating gives CASGPANEQFF.

The genes are TRBV25-1 and TRBJ1-1, with TRBD1 as a possible D gene (5 bases). The length of the CDR3 is 15 residues. From germline, CDR1 is MGHDK and CDR2 SYGVNS. V shed 7 bases and J shed 3 bases, with 18 bases lying between them. The CDR3 region is CASTQGVWGDTEAFF. Here the CDR3 DNA reads TGTGCCAGCACCCAAGGGGTGTGGGGGGACACTGAAGCTTTCTTT.

This clonotype was detected ten times or more. The chain carries TRBV11-2 and TRBJ1-6; D remains ambiguous. The CDR3 is 14 amino acids. V dropped 3 bases and J dropped 10 bases, with 13 bases sitting between them. The germline CDR1 and CDR2 sequences are SGHAT and FQNNGV. The CDR3 bases are TGTGCCAGCAGCTTCGCTCCTCTAACCTCACCCCTCCACTTT. Residues: CASSFAPLTSPLHF.

This clonotype occurred many times. The V gene is TRBV19, the J gene TRBJ2-3, with TRBD1 matching 10 bases. CDR3 size: 14 residues. Per germline, CDR1 LNHDA and CDR2 SQIVND (reference sequence). With V trimmed by 9 bases and J by 0 bases, 3 bases remained unmatched. CDR3 in amino acids: CASQDRGSTDTQYF. CDR3 coding DNA: TGTGCCAGCCAGGACAGGGGGAGCACAGATACGCAGTATTTT.

The rearrangement joins TRBV10-2 to TRBJ2-1; D is ambiguous. Germline CDR1 WSHSY, CDR2 SAAADI. This CDR3 has 13 amino acids. Deletions cut 5 bases from V and 9 bases from J, with 14 bases between. CDR3: CASSRQVSGEQFF. CDR3 in DNA: TGCGCCAGCAGTCGACAAGTTTCGGGTGAGCAGTTCTTC.

This clonotype was seen at least ten times. This chain uses TRBV7-9 with TRBJ2-3; 7 nucleotides agree with TRBD2. V gave up 5 bases and J gave up 2 bases; unmatched junction bases: 7. The CDR3 is 15 amino acids. Germline V gene sequence: CDR1 SEHNR, CDR2 FQNEAQ (reference sequence). The CDR3 sequence: CASSTPLAPTDTQYF. In DNA, the CDR3 is TGTGCCAGCAGCACCCCACTAGCGCCCACAGATACGCAGTATTTT.

Many counts were recorded for this clonotype. The chain carries TRBV7-9 and TRBJ2-1; D gene ambiguous. Per germline, CDR1 SEHNR and CDR2 FQNEAQ (reference sequence). The CDR3 sequence is 13 residues long. The ends were cut back, 2 bases at V and 5 bases at J, with 7 bases in the middle. The chain's CDR3 is CASSLHTDNEQFF. CDR3 nucleotides: TGTGCCAGCAGCTTACATACCGACAATGAGCAGTTCTTC.

Ten or more counts support this clonotype. The genes are TRBV11-3 and TRBJ2-1, with 7 bases fitting TRBD2. V lost 0 bases, J lost 6 bases, and 5 bases stayed unmatched. The CDR3 sequence is 15 residues long. The V gene's germline CDR1 is SGHNT and CDR2 YENEEA. This CDR3 reads CASSLDLAAANEQFF. In DNA form, the CDR3 reads TGTGCCAGCAGCTTAGATCTAGCGGCGGCCAATGAGCAGTTCTTC.

This chain joins TRBV4-1 and TRBJ2-7, with TRBD1 as a possible D gene (6 bases). The CDR3 is made up of 15 amino acids. CDR1 and CDR2 from the germline V gene are MGHRA and YSYEKL. V was pared by 4 bases and J by 3 bases, with 16 bases between. CDR3 in amino acids: CASSLPTGGVYEQYF. The CDR3 DNA is TGCGCCAGCAGCCTTCCGACAGGAGGAGTCTACGAGCAGTACTTC.

The chain links TRBV27 to TRBJ2-3; 13 bases are shared with TRBD2. This CDR3 comprises 16 residues. The V gene's germline CDR1 is MNHEY and CDR2 SMNVEV (reference sequence). Germline trimming cut 6 bases from V and 4 bases from J; bases unmatched to any gene: 7. The chain's CDR3 is CASRLAGGPRPDTQYF. The CDR3 coding sequence is TGTGCCAGCAGACTAGCGGGAGGGCCTCGCCCAGATACGCAGTATTTT.

This clonotype has only a few counts. The rearrangement uses TRBV6-1 and TRBJ2-2, with 8 bases fitting TRBD1. Germline V gives CDR1 MNHNS, CDR2 SASEGT. V shed 5 bases, J shed 1 base, and the junction held 3 bases outside the gene matches. This CDR3 has 15 amino acids. The CDR3 region has the DNA TGTGCCAGCAGTTTAACAGGGGGGAACACCGGGGAGCTGTTTTTT. Translation: CASSLTGGNTGELFF.

The J gene is TRBJ1-3, the V gene TRBV28, with D unclear. Trimming shortened V by 3 bases and J by 4 bases, and 13 bases separated the two germline ends. There are 15 residues in the CDR3. The germline gives CDR1 MDHEN, CDR2 SYDVKM. The CDR3 region has the DNA TGTGCCAGCAGTTTCTCCCCTTTGGGAGGAAACACCATATATTTT. Its protein product is CASSFSPLGGNTIYF.